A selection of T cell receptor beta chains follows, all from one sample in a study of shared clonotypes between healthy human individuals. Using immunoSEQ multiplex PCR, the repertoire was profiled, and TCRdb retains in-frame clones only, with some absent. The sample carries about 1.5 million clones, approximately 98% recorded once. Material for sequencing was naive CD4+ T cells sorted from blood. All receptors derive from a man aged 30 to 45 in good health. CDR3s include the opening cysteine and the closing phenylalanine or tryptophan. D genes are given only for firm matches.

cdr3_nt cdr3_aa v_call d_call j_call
TGTGCCAGCAGCCTCGACAGGGGGAACACCTACGAGCAGTACTTC CASSLDRGNTYEQYF TRBV28 TRBD1 TRBJ2-7
TGTGTCTTAGGTGACCTTACCTACAATGAGCAGTTCTTC CVLGDLTYNEQFF TRBV6-1 . TRBJ2-1
TGCGCCAGCGTTATGGGGGGGCGAGGCTACACCTTC CASVMGGRGYTF TRBV4-3 . TRBJ1-2
TGTGCCAGCAGTTATCCTCCTCGAGGGGTGAACACTGAAGCTTTCTTT CASSYPPRGVNTEAFF TRBV6-6 . TRBJ1-1
TGCGCCAGCAGTGTCCCGGGACTCCCCCAAGAGCAGTTCTTC CASSVPGLPQEQFF TRBV10-1 . TRBJ2-1
TGTGCCAGCAGTTACTCGGCAGTAAGCAATCAGCCCCAGCATTTT CASSYSAVSNQPQHF TRBV6-6 . TRBJ1-5
TGTGCCAGCAGTTCCGGGACGAACTATGGCTACACCTTC CASSSGTNYGYTF TRBV28 . TRBJ1-2
TGTGCCAGCAGCCAAGTAGGGGCGGGACAGGGGTTACACGAGCAGTACTTC CASSQVGAGQGLHEQYF TRBV4-2 TRBD1 TRBJ2-7
TGTGCCAGTAGTATAGGCCAAATCGGGGAAGATACGCAGTATTTT CASSIGQIGEDTQYF TRBV19 . TRBJ2-3
TGCAGCGTTGAAGATCTTCATGGGGTAAAGAAGGAGCAGTTCTTC CSVEDLHGVKKEQFF TRBV29-1 . TRBJ2-1
TGTGCCAGCTCGAAAACAGAGAACACTGAAGCTTTCTTT CASSKTENTEAFF TRBV18 . TRBJ1-1
TGTGCCAGCTCGCGCAATGGGGGGCAGCTCTACAATGAGCAGTTCTTC CASSRNGGQLYNEQFF TRBV18 . TRBJ2-1
TGCGCCAGCAGCCTCGAAGCGGGAGCCGCCGGGGCCAACGTCCTGACTTTC CASSLEAGAAGANVLTF TRBV5-1 TRBD2 TRBJ2-6